This passage covers 10 T cell receptor beta chains from one sample sequenced in a study of cytomegalovirus exposure and HLA in healthy donors (TCRdb year 2017). The library was built by means of the immunoSEQ multiplex PCR assay. TCRdb took this table from immuneACCESS and kept in-frame rearrangements with V and J called. Such tables lack part of the clones; where checked against another copy, unresolved V genes explain under half of the gap, and the rest is unexplained. This sample has 100,000 to 120,000 clones in its table, and around nine tenths of those were observed once. The ten largest clones add up to about 2% of the sample. The sequencing sample was made of PBMCs. Receptor source: a woman younger than 35 in good health and CMV-seronegative.

The V and J genes are TRBV30 and TRBJ1-3; 8 bases are a match to TRBD1. Looked up from germline, CDR1 is GTSNPN and CDR2 is SVGIG (reference sequence). This CDR3 has 15 amino acids. Losses at the gene ends were 7 bases for V and 0 bases for J; bases not matched to a gene: 8. CDR3 coding DNA: TGTGCCTCCCTCGGACAGGGACTCTCTGGAAACACCATATATTTT. Protein: CASLGQGLSGNTIYF.

The chain joins TRBV19 to TRBJ2-7; D may be TRBD1 (5 bases). Germline V lookup: CDR1 LNHDA, CDR2 SQIVND (reference sequence). Trimming left V 3 bases short and J 4 bases short, with 13 bases between. This CDR3 has 14 amino acids. CDR3 amino acids: CASSIGAGMYEQYF. The CDR3 nucleotides read TGTGCCAGTAGTATTGGGGCAGGGATGTACGAGCAGTACTTC.

V gene TRBV9 combines with J gene TRBJ2-3; 13 bases fit TRBD2. With 2 bases clipped from V and 0 bases from J, the junction kept 3 bases outside the gene matches. This CDR3 comprises 17 residues. Germline V gives CDR1 SGDLS, CDR2 YYNGEE. CDR3 bases: TGTGCCAGCAGCGTTTGGGGACTAGCGGGGAGCACAGATACGCAGTATTTT. Encoded protein: CASSVWGLAGSTDTQYF.

The V gene is TRBV30, the J gene TRBJ2-1; maybe TRBD1 (6 bases). CDR1 and CDR2 (germline): GTSNPN, SVGIG (reference sequence). There are 14 residues in the CDR3. Trimming took 5 bases from V and 4 from J, leaving 15 bases between them. Here the CDR3 reads CAWGPDSSYNEQFF. For the CDR3, the DNA is TGTGCCTGGGGCCCGGACAGTTCATACAATGAGCAGTTCTTC.

This chain uses TRBV4-2 with TRBJ2-7; TRBD2 aligns across 8 bases. This CDR3 has 14 amino acids. After removal of 1 base from V and 2 bases from J, the junction contained 1 base not matched to a gene. Germline CDR1 LGHNA, CDR2 YNFKEQ. The CDR3 DNA follows: TGTGCCAGCAGCCAAGGGGGACTAGCCTACGAGCAGTACTTC. Protein product: CASSQGGLAYEQYF.

V gene TRBV28 combines with J gene TRBJ2-3; a weak D match, TRBD2 (7 bases). V lost 5 bases and J 9 bases, leaving 12 bases between the germline ends. This CDR3 comprises 12 residues. Germline CDR1 is MDHEN and CDR2 is SYDVKM. CDR3 protein: CASSGGGRTQYF. For the CDR3, the DNA is TGTGCCAGCAGTGGGGGGGGCCGAACGCAGTATTTT.

The chain uses TRBV6-1 and TRBJ1-3; TRBD1 matches 9 bases. Germline V gene data show CDR1 as MNHNS and CDR2 as SASEGT. V lost 3 bases and J lost 2; bases outside the gene matches: 5. This CDR3 has 16 amino acids. This CDR3 is CASSEGQGPPGNTIYF. CDR3 DNA: TGTGCCAGCAGTGAGGGACAGGGACCCCCTGGAAACACCATATATTTT.

This chain joins TRBV7-6 and TRBJ2-2; a weak D match, TRBD1 (5 bases). This CDR3 has 18 amino acids. CDR1 is SGHVS, CDR2 FNYEAQ, per germline. Trimming left V 4 bases short and J 3 bases short, with 21 bases between. CDR3 region: CASSSPIWQGRYTGELFF. For the CDR3, the DNA is TGTGCCAGCAGCTCGCCAATTTGGCAGGGCCGTTACACCGGGGAGCTGTTTTTT.

CDR3 amino acids: CASSSGDDTEAFF. The DNA for the CDR3 is TGTGCCAGCAGTTCAGGGGATGACACTGAAGCTTTCTTT. The J gene is TRBJ1-1, the V gene TRBV7-3, with TRBD1 as a possible D gene (6 bases). V was pared by 6 bases and J by 3 bases, with 11 bases between. The CDR3 is 13 residues long. Germline assignment: CDR1 SGHTA and CDR2 FQGTGA.

This chain links TRBV7-9 with TRBJ2-5; TRBD1 agrees at 9 bases. The V gene's germline CDR1 is SEHNR and CDR2 FQNEAQ (reference sequence). This CDR3 region has 13 residues. V trimming: 6 bases; J trimming: 4 bases; junction bases outside the gene matches: 3. CDR3 sequence: CASRQGAGETQYF. CDR3 in DNA: TGTGCCAGCAGACAGGGGGCAGGAGAGACCCAGTACTTC.